The present T cell receptor (beta chain) was sequenced within a study of CD8 T cells in Susac syndrome. As for the study in general: Blood was drawn from patients with Susac syndrome. At that point, they were therapy-naive, on corticosteroids, or on intravenous immunoglobulin alone. Points from the study as a whole: As the study acknowledged, the number of individuals who were part of its TCR sequencing and HLA analysis was relatively small.

Concerning this clonotype itself: Its antigen remains unknown.

RNA, at roughly 0.5 to 1 ug, was reverse transcribed with random hexamers. The amplification used immunoSEQ multiplex PCR on TCR beta CDR3; it spanned 54 Vbeta and 13 Jbeta. TCRdb re-analysed the immunoSEQ multiplex PCR reads in MiXCR, keeping a single row per CDR3 protein. This sample has 210,000 or so distinct CDR3 sequences, with 85% to 95% found just once. Each Susac syndrome patient had definite or probable disease by recently defined criteria. The germline V gene encodes CDR1 SQVTM and CDR2 ANQGSEA. V lost 6 bases to trimming and J lost 5 bases, with 11 bases between them. This CDR3 has 12 residues.

The TCR sequence derives from a human donor with Susac syndrome. The sample consisted of CD4+ T cells from PBMCs. This sequence joins TRBV29-1 and TRBJ1-5, with unresolved D. CDR3 amino acids: CSVAVGDQPQHF. The CDR3 region has the DNA TGCAGCGTCGCGGTCGGGGATCAGCCCCAGCATTTT. The whole variable domain, remainder taken from reference TRBV29-1 and TRBJ1-5, is SAVISQKPSRDICQRGTSLTIQCQVDSQVTMMFWYRQQPGQSLTLIATANQGSEATYESGFVIDKFPISRPNLTFSTLTVSNMSPEDSSIYLCSVAVGDQPQHFGDGTRLSIL.